These 16 T cell receptor beta chains share one sample of origin, sequenced in a study of blood T cells in healthy people across ages. A second PCR of about 7 to 11 cycles used a sample-barcoded 5' primer and a J-beta primer mix. TCRdb re-analysed the 5' RACE reads in MiXCR, keeping a single row per CDR3 protein. Of 1.5 million to 2 million distinct CDR3 sequences in the sample, under 30% were seen once. The sequenced sample was blood. Receptors were obtained from a woman aged 25 to 39 in good health.

This clonotype appeared a few times. The CDR3 DNA reads as TGCAGTGCTAGAGATCCGACAGAGGGCCACTATGGCTACACCTTC. Residues: CSARDPTEGHYGYTF. The chain links TRBV20-1 to TRBJ1-2; the D gene is possibly TRBD1 (5 bases). The CDR3 length is 15 residues. The V gene lost 0 bases and the J gene lost 3 bases, with 14 bases spanning the gap. Per germline, CDR1 DFQATT and CDR2 SNEGSKA (reference sequence).

Concerning this clonotype: This sequence may be a read error, since a much larger clone differs from it by one base. The J gene is TRBJ2-3, the V gene TRBV5-6; 8 nucleotides line up with TRBD1. The CDR3 extends over 15 amino acids. CDR1 SGHDT and CDR2 YYEEEE come from the germline V gene. The V gene end was trimmed by 1 base and the J gene end by 5 bases; junction bases not matched to a gene: 6. CDR3 nucleotide sequence: TGTGCCAGCAGCTTGAGGTCAGGGGGCATAGATACGCAGTATTTT. Its protein product is CASSLRSGGIDTQYF.

Only a few counts were recorded for this clonotype. The CDR3 DNA follows: TGTGCCAGCTCACCACAGAGGGTGCTGGGCCACAATGAGCAGTTCTTC. Amino acid sequence: CASSPQRVLGHNEQFF. The chain combines TRBV18 with TRBJ2-1, with D possibly TRBD2 on 5 matching bases. V dropped 1 base and J dropped 5 bases, with 15 bases sitting between them. The CDR3 sequence is 16 residues long. From germline, CDR1 is KGHSH and CDR2 LQKENI.

This clonotype was observed once. A read error may produce the germline difference seen at one junction end. The rearrangement uses TRBV7-2 and TRBJ2-7; 10 bases align to TRBD1. The germline V gene encodes CDR1 SGHTA and CDR2 FQGNSA. The CDR3 consists of 15 residues. The CDR3 protein is CASSGGQGISCEQYF. The CDR3 bases are TGTGCCAGCAGCGGGGGACAGGGGATCTCCTGCGAGCAGTACTTC.

The chain uses TRBV6-5 and TRBJ2-1; tentatively, D is TRBD1 or TRBD2 (5 bases each). Trimming took 0 bases from V and 5 from J, leaving 14 bases between them. The CDR3 is made up of 16 amino acids. The V gene's germline CDR1 is MNHEY and CDR2 SVGAGI. Here the CDR3 reads CASSYSGVMGDNEQFF. In nucleotides, the CDR3 is TGTGCCAGCAGTTACTCAGGGGTAATGGGGGACAATGAGCAGTTCTTC.

This clonotype turned up a few times. The chain links TRBV11-2 to TRBJ2-2; 9 bases match TRBD1. V lost 6 bases and J lost 5; bases outside the gene matches: 13. Germline lookup yields CDR1 SGHAT and CDR2 FQNNGV. The length of the CDR3 is 17 residues. The CDR3 reads CASRGIKNRGQTGELFF. The CDR3 nucleotides read TGTGCCAGCAGGGGAATAAAGAACAGGGGGCAGACCGGGGAGCTGTTTTTT.

This clonotype was picked up a small number of times. The chain uses TRBV20-1 and TRBJ2-3; 10 nucleotides align to TRBD2. Germline assignment: CDR1 DFQATT and CDR2 SNEGSKA (reference sequence). V lost 6 bases, J lost 2 bases, and 20 bases stayed unmatched. This CDR3 has 19 amino acids. The CDR3 loop reads CSAEGASGGRNRPTDTQYF. The CDR3 bases are TGCAGTGCCGAAGGGGCTAGCGGGGGCCGGAATAGACCCACAGATACGCAGTATTTT.

This clonotype appeared a few times. This sequence joins TRBV6-2 or TRBV6-3 and TRBJ1-5; tentative D call: TRBD1 (5 bases). Germline CDR1 MNHEY, CDR2 SVGEGT. The CDR3 runs to 16 residues. V dropped 2 bases and J dropped 1 base, with 12 bases sitting between them. CDR3 DNA: TGTGCCAGCAGTTACCGGGGGAGACAGAGCAATCAGCCCCAGCATTTT. This encodes CASSYRGRQSNQPQHF.

This clonotype turned up a few times. V is TRBV19 and J is TRBJ1-1, with no clear D. CDR1 is LNHDA, CDR2 SQIVND, per germline (reference sequence). Trimming left V 5 bases short and J 4 bases short, with 11 bases between. The CDR3 runs 13 residues. The CDR3 region has the DNA TGTGCCAGTAGTTCCACTGTAGGCACTGAAGCTTTCTTT. Encoded protein: CASSSTVGTEAFF.

The rearrangement joins TRBV10-3 to TRBJ2-3; D gene unclear. Trimming took 11 bases from V and 0 from J, leaving 12 bases between them. The CDR3 is 13 residues long. Germline V gene sequence: CDR1 ENHRY, CDR2 SYGVKD. The CDR3 DNA is TGTGCCTCGAGGTATTTGAGCACAGATACGCAGTATTTT. It is translated as CASRYLSTDTQYF.

This clonotype showed up many times. V usage is TRBV7-8 and J usage is TRBJ2-5; D may be TRBD2 (6 bases). Trimming left V 6 bases short and J 0 bases short, with 8 bases between. The CDR3 extends over 13 amino acids. Germline V gene lookup returns CDR1 SGHVS and CDR2 FQNEAQ. The CDR3 DNA reads as TGTGCCAGCAGGGGGACTTACCAAGAGACCCAGTACTTC. It translates to CASRGTYQETQYF.

The table lists this clonotype with a few counts. At one end, the junction sequence differs from germline, possibly due to a read error. J is TRBJ2-1 and V is TRBV7-3; 12 positions match TRBD2. Germline V gene lookup returns CDR1 SGHTA and CDR2 FQGTGA. This CDR3 has 14 residues. CDR3 protein: CASSLTSGGNDQFF. The CDR3 region has the DNA TGTGCCAGCAGCCTGACTAGCGGGGGCAATGATCAGTTCTTC. Combining the CDR3 with reference TRBV7-3 and TRBJ2-1 gives the whole variable domain GAGVSQTPSNKVTEKGKYVELRCDPISGHTALYWYRQSLGQGPEFLIYFQGTGAADDSGLPNDRFFAVRPEGSVSTLKIQRTERGDSAVYLCASSLTSGGNDQFFGPGTRLTVL.

This clonotype has only a few counts. This chain connects TRBV25-1 to TRBJ2-7, with a tentative D call TRBD1 (6 bases). The CDR3 is made up of 14 amino acids. V dropped 7 bases and J dropped 5 bases, with 18 bases sitting between them. Looked up from germline, CDR1 is MGHDK and CDR2 is SYGVNS. The CDR3 region has the DNA TGTGCCAGCAATACAGGGAGCTGGGAAAACGAGCAGTACTTC. Residues: CASNTGSWENEQYF.

The chain carries TRBV6-1 and TRBJ2-1; no definite D call. This CDR3 region has 13 residues. The ends were cut back, 4 bases at V and 6 bases at J, with 10 bases in the middle. Germline CDR1 is MNHNS and CDR2 is SASEGT. DNA for the CDR3: TGTGCCAGCAGTGTTTCACAGATCAATGAGCAGTTCTTC. Translating it yields CASSVSQINEQFF.

Comment on this clonotype: A much larger clonotype is one base distant, so this may be a read error. The rearrangement links TRBV6-2 or TRBV6-3 to TRBJ2-4; D is uncertain. Near its end, the DNA agrees better with TRBJ2-7, so the J call may be wrong. The germline CDR1 and CDR2 sequences are MNHEY and SVGEGT. The length of the CDR3 is 12 residues. This CDR3 is CASSYIGREQYF. The CDR3 coding sequence is TGTGCCAGCAGTTACATCGGGCGCGAGCAGTACTTC.

The rearrangement links TRBV7-9 to TRBJ2-7; D perhaps matches TRBD1 (6 bases). With 6 bases removed from V and 5 bases from J, the gap between germline ends came to 11 bases. This CDR3 has 12 amino acids. Germline values: CDR1 SEHNR, CDR2 FQNEAQ (reference sequence). This CDR3 reads CASSSDSDEQYF. CDR3 nucleotide sequence: TGTGCCAGCAGTTCGGACAGCGACGAGCAGTACTTC.